The next 28 T cell receptor beta chains were all read from a single sample in a study of glioma-infiltrating T cells after dendritic cell vaccination. Only in-frame clones appear in the TCRdb table, and some are missing; sequencing was by immunoSEQ multiplex PCR. In the table there are tens of thousands of clones, around 86% of which are singletons. The material was blood, obtained before dendritic cell vaccination. These receptors all stem from a human donor with glioblastoma.

The rearrangement uses TRBV6-4 and TRBJ2-3; 12 bases map to TRBD2. CDR3 size: 16 residues. The germline CDR1 and CDR2 sequences are MRHNA and SNTAGT. The ends lost 6 bases at V and 2 bases at J; junction bases unmatched: 6. The DNA of the CDR3 is TGTGCCAGCAGCGTTACTAGCGGGGGGCACACAGATACGCAGTATTTT. Its translation is CASSVTSGGHTDTQYF.

V and J are TRBV6-1 and TRBJ2-7; 7 positions agree with TRBD1. This CDR3 is 16 amino acids long. From germline, CDR1 is MNHNS and CDR2 SASEGT. J was trimmed by 0 bases and V by 2 bases; bases with no gene match: 7. DNA of the CDR3: TGTGCCAGCAGTGAAAAAACCGGGACAGCCTCCTACGAGCAGTACTTC. Its translation is CASSEKTGTASYEQYF.

This clone was found a few times. This CDR3 is CASSEISGGGNQPQHF. The CDR3 coding sequence is TGTGCCAGCAGTGAAATTTCAGGAGGGGGCAATCAGCCCCAGCATTTT. This rearrangement joins TRBV6-1 to TRBJ1-5, with D possibly being TRBD1 (5 bases). This CDR3 is 16 amino acids long. In germline, CDR1 is MNHNS, CDR2 SASEGT. V was shortened by 2 bases and J by 2 bases, with 13 bases between the two germline ends.

The chain carries TRBV28 and TRBJ2-1, with D tentatively TRBD2 (7 bases). Germline V CDR1 and CDR2: MDHEN, SYDVKM. The V gene lost 7 bases and the J gene lost 4 bases, with 26 bases spanning the gap. The CDR3 is 18 residues long. CDR3 DNA: TGTGCCAGCACCCCCGGGGGCTGGGAGGGAAAGGGATACAATGAGCAGTTCTTC. Protein product: CASTPGGWEGKGYNEQFF.

The V gene is TRBV5-1, the J gene TRBJ2-1, with 12 bases lining up with TRBD2. CDR1 is SGHRS, CDR2 YFSETQ, per germline. This CDR3 spans 17 amino acids. With 4 bases clipped from V and 7 bases from J, the junction kept 12 bases outside the gene matches. Here the CDR3 DNA reads TGCGCCAGCAGCCCCAGCGGAACTAGCGGGGGGATAAATGAGCAGTTCTTC. The encoded protein is CASSPSGTSGGINEQFF.

In DNA, the CDR3 is TGTGCCAGCCGGGGGAGCCCGAACACCGGGGAGCTGTTTTTT. Translated, it gives CASRGSPNTGELFF. The rearrangement joins TRBV11-3 to TRBJ2-2; D possibly corresponds to TRBD2 (6 bases). Trimming stripped 8 bases from V and 0 bases from J, with 10 bases between. The CDR3 covers 14 residues. CDR1 SGHNT and CDR2 YENEEA come from the germline V gene.

This clone was recorded only once. The rearrangement uses TRBV6-5 and TRBJ2-7; D call uncertain. This CDR3 has 14 residues. Looked up from germline, CDR1 is MNHEY and CDR2 is SVGAGI. Trimming shortened V by 0 bases and J by 0 bases, and 6 bases separated the two germline ends. The CDR3 region has the DNA TGTGCCAGCAGTTACTCTCGGAGCTCCTACGAGCAGTACTTC. Its translation is CASSYSRSSYEQYF.

The chain uses TRBV11-2 and TRBJ2-5; TRBD1 might be the D (7 bases). Deletions cut 5 bases from V and 5 bases from J, with 21 bases between. Germline CDR1 is SGHAT and CDR2 is FQNNGV. There are 16 residues in the CDR3. CDR3 coding DNA: TGTGCCAGCAGCCCCTCGGAGGGGGCCTTCTGGGAGACCCAGTACTTC. It specifies CASSPSEGAFWETQYF. Combining the CDR3 with reference TRBV11-2 and TRBJ2-5 gives the whole variable domain EAGVAQSPRYKIIEKRQSVAFWCNPISGHATLYWYQQILGQGPKLLIQFQNNGVVDDSQLPKDRFSAERLKGVDSTLKIQPAKLEDSAVYLCASSPSEGAFWETQYFGPGTRLLVL.

The V gene is TRBV7-2, the J gene TRBJ1-6; D is unresolved. The V end lost 5 bases, the J end lost 9 bases, and 14 bases lay between the germline ends. Germline CDR1 reads SGHTA; CDR2 reads FQGNSA. CDR3 size: 14 residues. This CDR3 reads CASSRNTPGSPLHF. The CDR3 region has the DNA TGTGCCAGCAGCCGAAATACACCGGGTTCACCCCTCCACTTT. Full variable domain (rest looked up from reference TRBV7-2 and TRBJ1-6): GAGVSQSPSNKVTEKGKDVELRCDPISGHTALYWYRQSLGQGLEFLIYFQGNSAPDKSGLPSDRFSAERTGGSVSTLTIQRTQQEDSAVYLCASSRNTPGSPLHFGNGTRLTVT.

The V call is TRBV15, the J call TRBJ2-7; TRBD1 aligns across 8 bases. The CDR3 loop spans 12 amino acids. CDR1 is LNHNV and CDR2 is YYDKDF in the germline V gene (reference sequence). V was clipped by 5 bases and J by 7 bases; unmatched bases: 4. CDR3 nucleotide sequence: TGTGCCACCAGCTTGCACAGGGGGGAGCAGTACTTC. Protein product: CATSLHRGEQYF.

The J gene is TRBJ2-3, the V gene TRBV10-2; weak D call: TRBD2 (6 bases). CDR3 length: 13 residues. Germline values: CDR1 WSHSY, CDR2 SAAADI. Trimming cost V 6 bases and J 6 bases, with 13 bases left between them. The CDR3 region is CASRGGALDTQYF. The CDR3 bases are TGCGCCAGCAGGGGGGGAGCCCTGGATACGCAGTATTTT.

The CDR3, as DNA: TGCGCCAGCAGCCAAAAGGGGACAGGGGGTGACAATGAGCAGTTCTTC. This sequence encodes CASSQKGTGGDNEQFF. This sequence joins TRBV4-1 and TRBJ2-1, with 11 bases lining up with TRBD1. The germline V gene encodes CDR1 MGHRA and CDR2 YSYEKL. The junction had 5 bases not matched to a gene; V was cut back by 2 bases and J by 5 bases. This CDR3 contains 16 residues.

CDR3 amino acids: CASSFGLAGRPETQYF. The CDR3 DNA follows: TGTGCCAGCAGCTTTGGACTAGCGGGGCGCCCAGAGACCCAGTACTTC. The V call is TRBV7-9, the J call TRBJ2-5; 12 bases are shared with TRBD2. CDR1 is SEHNR, CDR2 FQNEAQ, per germline (reference sequence). The CDR3 is made up of 16 amino acids. The V gene end was trimmed by 3 bases and the J gene end by 4 bases; junction bases not matched to a gene: 6.

The chain combines TRBV25-1 with TRBJ1-2; D is uncertain. CDR1 MGHDK and CDR2 SYGVNS come from the germline V gene. There are 14 residues in the CDR3. V was trimmed by 2 bases and J by 6 bases, leaving 13 bases between them. The CDR3 DNA is TGTGCCAGCAGTGAAGTTAATCGGGTCGATGGCTACACCTTC. Amino acid sequence: CASSEVNRVDGYTF.

This clone was found a few times. The V and J genes are TRBV19 and TRBJ1-1; D remains unclear. This CDR3 region has 13 residues. V was cut by 5 bases and J by 1 base, with 8 bases left in between. Germline-derived CDR1 and CDR2 are LNHDA and SQIVND (reference sequence). CDR3 coding DNA: TGTGCCAGTAGTGTACAGACGAACACTGAAGCTTTCTTT. It translates to CASSVQTNTEAFF.

This rearrangement joins TRBV9 to TRBJ2-1; D is uncertain. Germline V gene sequence: CDR1 SGDLS, CDR2 YYNGEE. The CDR3 extends over 17 amino acids. Trimming stripped 4 bases from V and 4 bases from J, with 21 bases between. CDR3 loop: CASSPTPTLFGYNEQFF. The CDR3 region has the DNA TGTGCCAGCAGCCCTACGCCTACTCTCTTCGGGTACAATGAGCAGTTCTTC. Complete variable domain (other parts from reference TRBV9 and TRBJ2-1): DSGVTQTPKHLITATGQRVTLRCSPRSGDLSVYWYQQSLDQGLQFLIQYYNGEERAKGNILERFSAQQFPDLHSELNLSSLELGDSALYFCASSPTPTLFGYNEQFFGPGTRLTVL.

V usage is TRBV28 and J usage is TRBJ2-7; 7 nucleotides align to TRBD1. Trimming cost V 6 bases and J 5 bases; bases outside gene matches: 1. CDR1 MDHEN and CDR2 SYDVKM come from the germline V gene. The CDR3 is 11 residues long. CDR3 in amino acids: CASRTGNEQYF. In DNA, the CDR3 is TGTGCCAGCAGGACAGGGAACGAGCAGTACTTC.

The J gene is TRBJ1-1, the V gene TRBV2; D possibly corresponds to TRBD1 (5 bases). Germline loops: CDR1 SNHLY, CDR2 FYNNEI. The length of the CDR3 is 14 residues. The V gene lost 8 bases and the J gene lost 3 bases, with 16 bases spanning the gap. The CDR3 sequence is CASGTEGGDTEAFF. In DNA, the CDR3 is TGTGCCAGCGGGACGGAGGGCGGGGACACTGAAGCTTTCTTT.

The chain joins TRBV2 to TRBJ2-1, with 8 bases lining up with TRBD2. Germline lookup yields CDR1 SNHLY and CDR2 FYNNEI. With 7 bases clipped from V and 11 bases from J, the junction kept 16 bases outside the gene matches. This CDR3 is built from 15 residues. The CDR3 protein is CASIVGGAFPRKQFF. As DNA, the CDR3 is TGTGCCAGCATAGTCGGGGGGGCATTCCCCCGAAAGCAGTTCTTC.

This clone was seen a few times. The chain joins TRBV5-1 to TRBJ1-6; 10 bases map to TRBD1. V trimming: 4 bases; J trimming: 13 bases; junction bases outside the gene matches: 8. The germline CDR1 and CDR2 sequences are SGHRS and YFSETQ. CDR3 size: 14 residues. The CDR3 DNA reads as TGCGCCAGCAGCCAGGGACAGGGGCCCTATCCCCTCCACTTT. Translated, it gives CASSQGQGPYPLHF.

The rearrangement joins TRBV5-1 to TRBJ2-7, with TRBD1 matching 9 bases. The V gene's germline CDR1 is SGHRS and CDR2 YFSETQ. J lost 3 bases, V lost 4 bases, and 8 bases had no gene match. This CDR3 spans 15 amino acids. The CDR3, as DNA: TGCGCCAGCAGCCCCCGTGGGGGACAGGGCTACGAGCAGTACTTC. Residues: CASSPRGGQGYEQYF.

The rearrangement uses TRBV6-1 and TRBJ1-2; D remains unclear. This CDR3 region has 11 residues. Germline V gives CDR1 MNHNS, CDR2 SASEGT. Between the trimmed V and J ends, which lost 2 bases and 10 bases, there was a span of 8 bases. As DNA, the CDR3 is TGTGCCAGCAGTGAAATGCGGGACTACACCTTC. Its translation: CASSEMRDYTF.

J is TRBJ2-7 and V is TRBV2, with 9 bases aligning to TRBD1. The trim removed 4 bases at V and 7 bases at J, leaving 5 bases unmatched. The CDR3 loop spans 13 amino acids. Germline-derived CDR1 and CDR2 are SNHLY and FYNNEI. CDR3 nucleotide sequence: TGTGCCAGCAGTGCTGACAGGGGGAGAGAGCAGTACTTC. Amino acid sequence: CASSADRGREQYF.

This clone showed up just a few times. The genes are TRBV18 and TRBJ1-4; 7 bases line up with TRBD1. Germline V lookup: CDR1 KGHSH, CDR2 LQKENI. Trimming cost V 4 bases and J 7 bases; bases outside gene matches: 6. The CDR3 has 14 amino acids. The CDR3 region is CASSREQGIEKLFF. The CDR3 DNA reads as TGTGCCAGCTCACGGGAACAGGGGATTGAAAAACTGTTTTTT. Full variable domain (outside the CDR3, taken from reference TRBV18 and TRBJ1-4): NAGVMQNPRHLVRRRGQEARLRCSPMKGHSHVYWYRQLPEEGLKFMVYLQKENIIDESGMPKERFSAEFPKEGPSILRIQQVVRGDSAAYFCASSREQGIEKLFFGSGTQLSVL.

The genes are TRBV11-2 and TRBJ2-3; 9 nucleotides line up with TRBD1. The CDR3 is made up of 15 amino acids. The ends lost 6 bases at V and 3 bases at J; junction bases unmatched: 7. Germline V gene data show CDR1 as SGHAT and CDR2 as FQNNGV. In DNA form, the CDR3 reads TGTGCCAGCAGTTCACGGGACAGGGAAACAGATACGCAGTATTTT. Amino acid sequence: CASSSRDRETDTQYF. Based on the CDR3 plus reference TRBV11-2 and TRBJ2-3, the full variable domain is EAGVAQSPRYKIIEKRQSVAFWCNPISGHATLYWYQQILGQGPKLLIQFQNNGVVDDSQLPKDRFSAERLKGVDSTLKIQPAKLEDSAVYLCASSSRDRETDTQYFGPGTRLTVL.

The rearrangement uses TRBV5-1 and TRBJ2-2; the match to TRBD2 covers 8 bases. CDR1 and CDR2 from the germline V gene are SGHRS and YFSETQ. The CDR3 loop spans 15 amino acids. Trimming at V came to 4 bases and at J to 2 bases, leaving 4 bases not matched to a gene. The CDR3 nucleotides read TGCGCCAGCAGCCCCGGGGGGGCCAACACCGGGGAGCTGTTTTTT. It encodes CASSPGGANTGELFF.

This chain joins TRBV7-2 and TRBJ1-5; no firm D call. There are 14 residues in the CDR3. Looked up from germline, CDR1 is SGHTA and CDR2 is FQGNSA. Trimming left V 6 bases short and J 0 bases short, with 9 bases between. In nucleotides, the CDR3 is TGTGCCAGCAGGTACTTATATAGCAATCAGCCCCAGCATTTT. Translated, it gives CASRYLYSNQPQHF.

The chain employs TRBV6-6 and TRBJ2-7, with a tentative D call TRBD1 (6 bases). Between the trimmed V and J ends, which lost 0 bases and 3 bases, there was a span of 12 bases. Germline V gene sequence: CDR1 MNHNY, CDR2 SVGAGI (reference sequence). The CDR3 totals 15 residues. CDR3 nucleotide sequence: TGTGCCAGCAGTTACTCTTCGGGACACCTCTACGAGCAGTACTTC. It is translated as CASSYSSGHLYEQYF.